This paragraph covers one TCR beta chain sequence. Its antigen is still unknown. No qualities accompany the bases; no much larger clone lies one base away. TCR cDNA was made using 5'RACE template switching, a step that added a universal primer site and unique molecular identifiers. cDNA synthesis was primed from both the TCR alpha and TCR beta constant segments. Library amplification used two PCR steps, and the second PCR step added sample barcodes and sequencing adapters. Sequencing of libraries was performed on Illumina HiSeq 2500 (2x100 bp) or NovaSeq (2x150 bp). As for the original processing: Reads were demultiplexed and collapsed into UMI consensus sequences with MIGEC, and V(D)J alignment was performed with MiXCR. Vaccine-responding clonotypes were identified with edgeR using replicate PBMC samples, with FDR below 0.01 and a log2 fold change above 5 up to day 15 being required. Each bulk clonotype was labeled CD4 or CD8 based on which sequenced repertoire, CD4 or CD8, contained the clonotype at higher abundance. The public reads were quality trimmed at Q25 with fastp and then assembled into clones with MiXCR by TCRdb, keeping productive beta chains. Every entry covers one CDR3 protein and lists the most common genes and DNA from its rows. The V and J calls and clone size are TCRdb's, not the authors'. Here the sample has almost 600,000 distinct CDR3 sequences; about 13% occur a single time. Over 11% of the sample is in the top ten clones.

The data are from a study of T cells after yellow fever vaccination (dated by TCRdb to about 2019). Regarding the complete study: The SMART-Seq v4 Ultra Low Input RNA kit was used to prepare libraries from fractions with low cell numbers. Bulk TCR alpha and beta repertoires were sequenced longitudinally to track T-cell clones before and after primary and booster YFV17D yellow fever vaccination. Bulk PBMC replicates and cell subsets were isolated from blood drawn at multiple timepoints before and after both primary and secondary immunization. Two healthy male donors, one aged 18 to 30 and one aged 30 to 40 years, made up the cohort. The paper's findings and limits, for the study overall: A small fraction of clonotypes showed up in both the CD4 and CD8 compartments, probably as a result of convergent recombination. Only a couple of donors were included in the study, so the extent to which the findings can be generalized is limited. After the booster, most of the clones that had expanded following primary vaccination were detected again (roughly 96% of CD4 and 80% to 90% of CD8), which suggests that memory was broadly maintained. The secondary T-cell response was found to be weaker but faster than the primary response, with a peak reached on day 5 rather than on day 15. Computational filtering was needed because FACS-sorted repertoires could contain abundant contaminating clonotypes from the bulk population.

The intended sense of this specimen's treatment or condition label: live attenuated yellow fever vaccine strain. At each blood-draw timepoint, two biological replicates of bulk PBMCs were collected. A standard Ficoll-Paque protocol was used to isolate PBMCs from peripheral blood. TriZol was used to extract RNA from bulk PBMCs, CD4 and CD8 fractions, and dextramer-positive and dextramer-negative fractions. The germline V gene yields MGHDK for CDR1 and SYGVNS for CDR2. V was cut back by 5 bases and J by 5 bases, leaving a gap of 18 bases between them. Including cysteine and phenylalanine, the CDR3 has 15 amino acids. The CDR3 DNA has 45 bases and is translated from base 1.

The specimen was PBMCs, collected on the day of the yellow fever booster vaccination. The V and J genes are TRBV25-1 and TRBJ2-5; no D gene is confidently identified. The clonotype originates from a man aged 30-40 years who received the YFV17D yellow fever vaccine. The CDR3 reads CASSPGTRTRETQYF. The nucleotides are TGTGCCAGCAGTCCGGGTACGAGGACCCGTGAGACCCAGTACTTC.